The rows below give T cell receptor beta chains drawn from one sample of a study of T cell responses to AZD1222 COVID-19 vaccine. Sequencing was performed with immunoSEQ multiplex PCR; in TCRdb, only in-frame clones are kept and a portion is missing. The data show around 130,000 clones, 70% to 90% seen once. The sample here was peripheral blood, taken 28 days after the second AZD1222 dose. These receptors came from an adult who received the AZD1222 COVID-19 vaccine. Both conserved end residues are part of each CDR3. The D gene is left open where the match is weak. Size is omitted from some rows. Given values are once, few, many or a class for expanded clones.

d_call	v_call	clone_size	j_call	cdr3_aa	cdr3_nt
TRBD1	TRBV3-1/TRBV3-2	-	TRBJ1-2	CASTEQGAGYTF	TGTGCCAGCACCGAACAGGGGGCCGGCTACACCTTC
TRBD2	TRBV11-2	-	TRBJ2-1	CASSSRTSGGSYNEQFF	TGTGCCAGCAGCTCCAGGACTAGCGGGGGCTCCTACAATGAGCAGTTCTTC
-	TRBV28	-	TRBJ1-5	CASRVSNQPQHF	TGTGCCAGCAGGGTTAGCAATCAGCCCCAGCATTTT
-	TRBV2	few	TRBJ2-7	CASSVDRSSSYEQYF	TGTGCCAGCAGTGTGGACCGATCGAGCTCCTACGAGCAGTACTTC
-	TRBV28	-	TRBJ1-2	CASSWLVPAYGYTF	TGTGCCAGCAGTTGGCTTGTACCGGCGTATGGCTACACCTTC
TRBD2	TRBV6-5	few	TRBJ2-2	CASSHSGGAGELFF	TGTGCCAGCAGTCATAGCGGGGGGGCCGGGGAGCTGTTTTTT
-	TRBV30	-	TRBJ2-7	CAWSDPYEQYF	TGTGCCTGGAGTGACCCATACGAGCAGTACTTC
-	TRBV7-2	once	TRBJ2-2	CASSPGPSRRELFF	TGTGCCAGCAGCCCGGGACCTTCAAGGAGGGAGCTGTTTTTT
-	TRBV6-2/TRBV6-3	-	TRBJ1-6	CASSRGTGYNSPLHF	TGTGCCAGCAGCCGCGGAACAGGGTATAATTCACCCCTCCACTTT
-	TRBV30	-	TRBJ1-1	CAWSVDVSEAFF	TGTGCCTGGAGTGTAGATGTTAGTGAAGCTTTCTTT
TRBD1	TRBV5-1	-	TRBJ2-5	CASSPTGGRETQYF	TGCGCCAGCAGCCCCACAGGGGGGAGAGAGACCCAGTACTTC
TRBD1	TRBV7-2	-	TRBJ1-2	CASSSTDRGGYGYTF	TGTGCCAGCAGCTCCACGGACAGGGGGGGATATGGCTACACCTTC
-	TRBV5-1	-	TRBJ2-2	CASSSLTWQGAGELFF	TGCGCCAGCAGCTCCCTTACCTGGCAGGGAGCCGGGGAGCTGTTTTTT
TRBD2	TRBV7-2	few	TRBJ2-7	CASNPPGGGSPEQYF	TGTGCCAGCAACCCTCCGGGGGGAGGTAGCCCCGAGCAGTACTTC
TRBD1	TRBV19	-	TRBJ2-7	CASRPGQGTYEQYF	TGTGCCAGTAGGCCGGGACAGGGGACATACGAGCAGTACTTC
-	TRBV6-2/TRBV6-3	-	TRBJ1-2	CASSYSAGLNYGYTF	TGTGCCAGCAGTTACTCCGCGGGCCTAAACTATGGCTACACCTTC
TRBD1	TRBV5-4	-	TRBJ1-1	CASSIGQGGTEAFF	TGTGCCAGCAGCATAGGACAGGGCGGCACTGAAGCTTTCTTT
-	TRBV7-8	-	TRBJ1-6	CASSLFLDNNSPLHF	TGTGCCAGCAGCTTATTCTTGGATAATAATTCACCCCTCCACTTT
TRBD1	TRBV28	-	TRBJ1-3	CASSSLGDSSGNTIYF	TGTGCCAGCAGTTCCCTGGGGGACAGCTCTGGAAACACCATATATTTT
TRBD1	TRBV7-7	-	TRBJ2-2	CASRAGGNTGELFF	TGTGCCAGCAGGGCAGGGGGCAACACCGGGGAGCTGTTTTTT